This T cell receptor beta chain was sequenced for a study of vaccination and CD4 T cells after COVID-19. About this clonotype itself: Its antigen is as yet unknown.

Sequencing of cultured CD4+ T cell DNA used the Oncomine TCR Beta short-read assay. DNA came from CD4+ T cells after culture. TCRdb processed the PCR reads anew with MiXCR; each CDR3 protein has one entry. Of approximately 10,000 distinct CDR3 sequences detected, 45% to 70% appear once; the ten largest clones hold more than 15%. Study conclusions and caveats: Investigators enrolled relatively few convalescent patients and included no early post-infection timepoints.

The treatment was: approximately 11-day PBMC culture with coronavirus spike peptide pools or control peptides (ViraFEST assay). Once peptide pools had expanded antigen-specific T cells, ViraFEST sequenced TCRs. The germline V and J ends were trimmed by 3 bases and 5 bases, with 13 bases remaining between them. This CDR3 is built from 14 residues. Looked up from germline, CDR1 is MNHNS and CDR2 is SASEGT. The chain employs TRBV6-1 and TRBJ1-1; possible D gene TRBD1, 5 bases. The receptor was isolated from a human donor who had recovered from COVID-19. Sequences were obtained from CD4+ T cells from blood, cultured in vitro. In DNA form, the CDR3 reads TGTGCCAGCAGTGAGACATGGGGCGGGACTGAAGCTTTCTTT. Protein: CASSETWGGTEAFF.